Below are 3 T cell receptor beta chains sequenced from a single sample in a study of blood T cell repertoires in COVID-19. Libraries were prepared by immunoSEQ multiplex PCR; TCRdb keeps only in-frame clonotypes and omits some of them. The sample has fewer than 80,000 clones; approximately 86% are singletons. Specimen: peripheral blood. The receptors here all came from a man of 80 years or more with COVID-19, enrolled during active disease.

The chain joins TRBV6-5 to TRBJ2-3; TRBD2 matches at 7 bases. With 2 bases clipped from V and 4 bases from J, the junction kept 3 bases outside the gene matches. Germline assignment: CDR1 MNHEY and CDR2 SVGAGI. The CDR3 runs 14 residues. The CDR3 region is CASSYGGGSDTQYF. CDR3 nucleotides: TGTGCCAGCAGTTACGGGGGGGGTTCAGATACGCAGTATTTT.

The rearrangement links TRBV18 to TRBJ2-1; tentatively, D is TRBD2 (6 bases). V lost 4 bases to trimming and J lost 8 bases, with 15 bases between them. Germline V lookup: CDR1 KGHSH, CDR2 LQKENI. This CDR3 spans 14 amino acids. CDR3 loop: CASSLGTLRDEQFF. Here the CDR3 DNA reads TGTGCCAGCTCACTAGGGACTCTCCGGGATGAGCAGTTCTTC.

This CDR3 reads CASSVRDRGAGQPQHF. For the CDR3, the DNA is TGTGCCAGCAGCGTCCGGGACAGGGGCGCAGGGCAGCCCCAGCATTTT. The chain recombines TRBV7-8 with TRBJ1-5, with TRBD1 matching over 10 bases. With V trimmed by 5 bases and J by 7 bases, 11 bases remained unmatched. CDR1 is SGHVS and CDR2 is FQNEAQ in the germline V gene. The CDR3 covers 16 residues.